The T cell receptor beta chain described here comes from a study of blood T cell repertoires in COVID-19. Across the whole study: T cells, B-cell-depleted T cells, or PBMCs supplied cDNA or gDNA.

This CDR3 is 12 amino acids long. Germline V gene data show CDR1 as MNHEY and CDR2 as SVGAGI. The J segment lost 8 bases and the V segment lost 6 bases, leaving 6 bases of the junction unmatched. The method was immunoSEQ multiplex PCR; TCRdb's version includes in-frame clones alone and lacks a portion of them. Among approximately 81,000 clones listed, roughly four fifths were seen once. This sequence joins TRBV6-5 and TRBJ1-1; TRBD1 aligns across 7 bases. The origin of this receptor is a human donor in a cohort sampled during active COVID-19. The sequenced sample consisted of peripheral blood. In DNA form, the CDR3 reads TGTGCCAGCAGAAGCGGACAGGCCGAAGCTTTCTTT. This gives the protein CASRSGQAEAFF.